This T cell receptor (beta chain) comes out of a study of blood T cell repertoires in COVID-19. Study-level information: Sites across the United States, Italy and Spain contributed samples from acute and convalescent COVID-19.

The V and J ends lost 6 bases and 2 bases respectively, with 3 bases between them. CDR3 length equals 10 residues. Germline-derived CDR1 and CDR2 are DFQATT and SNEGSKA (reference sequence). Source study methods: Researchers report that nucleated cell counts were estimated from reference gene primer amplification. Libraries were prepared by immunoSEQ multiplex PCR; TCRdb keeps only in-frame clonotypes and omits some of them. The DNA was the basis for D and trimming; V, J and clone size are from that table. The table lists under 40,000 clones, around 87% of them singletons. The TCR comes from a man aged 50 to 60 with active or convalescent COVID-19. The specimen was peripheral blood. The V call is TRBV20-1, the J call TRBJ2-3, with D unresolved. In DNA, the CDR3 is TGCAGTGCCTACACAGATACGCAGTATTTT. It is translated as CSAYTDTQYF.